This T cell receptor (beta chain) came from a study of cytomegalovirus exposure and HLA in healthy donors. PCR involved 60 Vbeta and 13 Jbeta primers. The method was immunoSEQ multiplex PCR; TCRdb's version includes in-frame clones alone and lacks a portion of them. The sample contains about 150,000 clones, approximately 81% of which appear only once. Healthy bone marrow donors made up the cohort. CDR3 size: 14 residues. Germline loops: CDR1 SNHLY, CDR2 FYNNEI. V lost 7 bases to trimming and J lost 7 bases, with 17 bases between them. The sequencing sample was made of PBMCs. This receptor was obtained from a man aged 18 to 30 in good health and CMV-seronegative. The genes are TRBV2 and TRBJ2-1, with D perhaps matching TRBD2 (5 bases). The CDR3 sequence is CASTPWGETNEQFF. The CDR3 DNA is TGTGCCAGCACCCCTTGGGGAGAAACTAATGAGCAGTTCTTC.